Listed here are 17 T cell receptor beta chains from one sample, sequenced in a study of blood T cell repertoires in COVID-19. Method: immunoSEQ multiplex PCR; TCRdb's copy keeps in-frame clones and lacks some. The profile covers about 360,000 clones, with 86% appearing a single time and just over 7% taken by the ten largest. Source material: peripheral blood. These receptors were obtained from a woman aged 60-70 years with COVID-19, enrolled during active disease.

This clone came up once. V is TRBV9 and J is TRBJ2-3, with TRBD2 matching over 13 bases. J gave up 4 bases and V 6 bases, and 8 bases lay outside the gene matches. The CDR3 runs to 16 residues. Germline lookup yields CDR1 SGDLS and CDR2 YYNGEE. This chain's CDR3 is CASTRTSGGMSDTQYF. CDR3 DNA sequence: TGTGCCAGCACCAGGACTAGCGGGGGAATGTCAGATACGCAGTATTTT.

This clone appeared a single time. In DNA form, the CDR3 reads TGTGCCAGCAGCTCCAGACAGATGGCAGTTTCCTACGAGCAGTACTTC. Its translation: CASSSRQMAVSYEQYF. V and J are TRBV11-2 and TRBJ2-7; the D gene is possibly TRBD1 (5 bases). The CDR3 is 16 residues long. Trimming removed 4 bases from V and 1 base from J, with 17 bases in between. CDR1 is SGHAT, CDR2 FQNNGV, per germline.

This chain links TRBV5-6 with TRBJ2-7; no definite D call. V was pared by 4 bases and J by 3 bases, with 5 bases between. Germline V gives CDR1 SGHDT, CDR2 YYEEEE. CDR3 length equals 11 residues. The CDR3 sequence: CASSLNYEQYF. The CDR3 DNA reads TGTGCCAGCAGCCTTAACTACGAGCAGTACTTC.

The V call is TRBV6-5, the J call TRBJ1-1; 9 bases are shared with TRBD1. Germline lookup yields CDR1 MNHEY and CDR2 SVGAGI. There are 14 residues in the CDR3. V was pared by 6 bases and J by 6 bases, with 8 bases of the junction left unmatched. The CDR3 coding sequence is TGTGCCAGCAGCCTAGGGACAGGGCAGGCTGAAGCTTTCTTT. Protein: CASSLGTGQAEAFF.

The CDR3 bases are TGTGCCAGCAGCTTAGTAACAGGGGGCTCTGGAAACACCATATATTTT. This encodes CASSLVTGGSGNTIYF. The chain joins TRBV7-8 to TRBJ1-3, with 8 bases identical to TRBD1. CDR3 size: 16 residues. V lost 1 base, J lost 0 bases, and 2 bases stayed unmatched. In germline, CDR1 is SGHVS, CDR2 FQNEAQ.

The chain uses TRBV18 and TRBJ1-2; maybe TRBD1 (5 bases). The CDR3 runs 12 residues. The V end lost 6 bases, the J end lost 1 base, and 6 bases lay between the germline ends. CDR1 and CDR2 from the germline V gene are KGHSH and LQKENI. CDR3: CASSGLNYGYTF. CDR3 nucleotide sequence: TGTGCCAGCTCGGGACTTAACTATGGCTACACCTTC.

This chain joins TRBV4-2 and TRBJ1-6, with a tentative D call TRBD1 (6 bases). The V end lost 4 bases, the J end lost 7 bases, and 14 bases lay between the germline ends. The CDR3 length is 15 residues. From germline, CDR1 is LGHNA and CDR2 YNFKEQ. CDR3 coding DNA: TGTGCCAGCAGCCCAGGCCGGACAGTAAATTCACCCCTCCACTTT. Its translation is CASSPGRTVNSPLHF.

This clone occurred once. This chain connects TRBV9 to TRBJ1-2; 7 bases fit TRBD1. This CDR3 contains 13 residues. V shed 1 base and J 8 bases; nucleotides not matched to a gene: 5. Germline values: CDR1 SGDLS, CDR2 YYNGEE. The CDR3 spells CASSVNRGRGYTF. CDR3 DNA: TGTGCCAGCAGCGTAAATAGGGGGCGAGGCTACACCTTC.

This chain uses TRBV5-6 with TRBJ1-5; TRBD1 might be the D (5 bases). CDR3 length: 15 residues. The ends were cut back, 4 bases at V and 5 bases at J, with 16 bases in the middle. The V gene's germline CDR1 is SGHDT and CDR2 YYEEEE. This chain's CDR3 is CASSPRDGEDQPQHF. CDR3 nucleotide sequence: TGTGCCAGCAGCCCGCGGGACGGAGAGGATCAGCCCCAGCATTTT.

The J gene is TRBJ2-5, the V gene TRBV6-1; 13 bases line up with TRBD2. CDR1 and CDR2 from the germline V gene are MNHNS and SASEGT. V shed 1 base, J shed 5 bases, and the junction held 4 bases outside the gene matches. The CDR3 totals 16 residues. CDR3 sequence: CASSEGTSGGWETQYF. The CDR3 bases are TGTGCCAGCAGTGAAGGGACTAGCGGGGGCTGGGAGACCCAGTACTTC.

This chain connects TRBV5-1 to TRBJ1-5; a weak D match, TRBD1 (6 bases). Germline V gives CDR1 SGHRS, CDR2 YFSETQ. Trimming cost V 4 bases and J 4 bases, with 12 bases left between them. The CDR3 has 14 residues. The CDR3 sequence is CASSQTGVNQPQHF. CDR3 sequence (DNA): TGCGCCAGCAGCCAGACAGGAGTTAATCAGCCCCAGCATTTT.

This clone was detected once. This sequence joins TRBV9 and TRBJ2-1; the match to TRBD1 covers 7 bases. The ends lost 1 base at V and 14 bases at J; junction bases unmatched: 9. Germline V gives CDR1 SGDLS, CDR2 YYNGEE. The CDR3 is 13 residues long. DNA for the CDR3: TGTGCCAGCAGCGTAACTTCGACAGGGCACGAGTTCTTC. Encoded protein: CASSVTSTGHEFF.

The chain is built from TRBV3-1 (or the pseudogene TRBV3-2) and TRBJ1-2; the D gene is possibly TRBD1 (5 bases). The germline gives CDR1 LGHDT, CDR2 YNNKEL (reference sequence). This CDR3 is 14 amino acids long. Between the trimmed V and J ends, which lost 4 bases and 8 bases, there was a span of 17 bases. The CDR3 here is CASSPRGGWSGYTF. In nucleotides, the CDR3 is TGTGCCAGCAGCCCCCGTGGGGGGTGGTCCGGCTACACCTTC.

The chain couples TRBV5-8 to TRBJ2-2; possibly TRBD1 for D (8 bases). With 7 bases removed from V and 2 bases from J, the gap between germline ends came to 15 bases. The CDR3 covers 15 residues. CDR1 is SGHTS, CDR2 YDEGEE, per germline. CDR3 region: CASDNRGGNTGELFF. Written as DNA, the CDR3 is TGTGCCAGCGATAACAGGGGGGGCAACACCGGGGAGCTGTTTTTT.

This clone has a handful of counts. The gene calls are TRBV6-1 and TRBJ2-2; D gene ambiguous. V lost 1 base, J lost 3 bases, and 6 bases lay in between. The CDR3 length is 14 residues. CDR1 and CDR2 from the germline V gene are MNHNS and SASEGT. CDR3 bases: TGTGCCAGCAGTGAAGGACTCGACACCGGGGAGCTGTTTTTT. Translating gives CASSEGLDTGELFF.

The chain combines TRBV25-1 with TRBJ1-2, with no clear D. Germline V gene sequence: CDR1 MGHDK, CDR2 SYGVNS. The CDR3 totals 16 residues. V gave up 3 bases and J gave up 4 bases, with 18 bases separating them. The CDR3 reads CASSEGAGADGYGYTF. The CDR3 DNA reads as TGTGCCAGCAGTGAGGGAGCGGGCGCTGACGGCTATGGCTACACCTTC.

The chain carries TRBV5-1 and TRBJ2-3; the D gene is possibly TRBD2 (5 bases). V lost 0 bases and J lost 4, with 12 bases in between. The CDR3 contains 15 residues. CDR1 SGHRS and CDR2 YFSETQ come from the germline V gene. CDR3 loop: CASSLGLQRADTQYF. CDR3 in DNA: TGCGCCAGCAGCTTGGGACTACAAAGAGCAGATACGCAGTATTTT.